This is a list of T cell receptor beta chains from one sample in a study of T cells in Graves' hyperthyroidism and ophthalmopathy. MiXCR was run by TCRdb on the multiplex PCR reads, yielding one entry per CDR3 protein. The sample lists some 700,000 distinct CDR3 sequences, 15% to 20% seen once, with roughly 15% in the top ten. Material for sequencing was blood. The receptors were sampled from a man aged 45 to 65 with Graves' hyperthyroidism. Both conserved end residues are part of each CDR3.

j_call | v_call | cdr3_aa
TRBJ2-3 | TRBV12-3/TRBV12-4 | CTSRRDSRSTDTQYF
TRBJ2-3 | TRBV2 | CASSEAGDMQYF
TRBJ2-3 | TRBV6-5 | CASSYSNGLLTDTQYF
TRBJ2-5 | TRBV6-1 | CASSEGTSKETQYF
TRBJ2-1 | TRBV5-1 | CASSLEAGNYNEQFF
TRBJ1-4 | TRBV27 | CASSFIRGTGAEKLFF
TRBJ2-2 | TRBV5-4 | CASSAKGLSGELFF
TRBJ2-7 | TRBV10-3 | CAISESGQGGNYEQYF
TRBJ1-1 | TRBV12-3/TRBV12-4 | CASSRSQGSEAFF
TRBJ1-6 | TRBV5-1 | CASSPDRNNSPLHF
TRBJ2-7 | TRBV30 | CAWRASGTGRFYEQYF
TRBJ1-5 | TRBV12-3/TRBV12-4 | CTSSFRQGASSQPQHF
TRBJ1-2 | TRBV30 | CAWGRLQGAGYTF
TRBJ1-2 | TRBV6-2/TRBV6-3 | CASSYGIGEYGYTF
TRBJ2-7 | TRBV6-1 | CASKVAGPYEQYF
TRBJ2-1 | TRBV9 | CASSVGTSGRVYNEQFF
TRBJ2-5 | TRBV27 | CASKFFPTGDQETQYF
TRBJ2-1 | TRBV19 | CASSIQSSYNEQFF
TRBJ2-7 | TRBV20-1 | CSAPDSERAGYSYEQYF
TRBJ2-1 | TRBV5-1 | CASSEIRTSGPFHEQFF
TRBJ1-2 | TRBV12-5 | CASGPDTANYGYTF
TRBJ2-7 | TRBV3-1 | CASSQEKGQGLNEQYF
TRBJ2-7 | TRBV20-1 | CSATSGTGTYEQYF
TRBJ2-3 | TRBV7-2 | CASSSPTASGRHTQYF
TRBJ1-4 | TRBV20-1 | CSAKGGKGFGEKLFF
TRBJ1-1 | TRBV3-1 | CASSPTAGNTEAFF
TRBJ2-1 | TRBV20-1 | CSATFRGTGGSYNEQFF
TRBJ2-7 | TRBV6-2/TRBV6-3 | CASRPPTSAYEQYF
TRBJ2-7 | TRBV10-2 | CASTPRTAYEQYF
TRBJ2-7 | TRBV30 | CAWTYNTGEQYF
TRBJ2-7 | TRBV7-9 | CASSPRTSGRPYEQYF
TRBJ2-7 | TRBV7-3 | CASSARPYEQYF
TRBJ1-5 | TRBV12-3/TRBV12-4 | CASSFGQGSNQPQHF
TRBJ1-1 | TRBV29-1 | CSVEEDMNAEAFF
TRBJ2-1 | TRBV12-3/TRBV12-4 | CASSSRLYNEQFF
TRBJ2-7 | TRBV7-2 | CASSLGRQSYEQYF
TRBJ2-7 | TRBV9 | CASSSKDRGLFKVDEQYF
TRBJ2-7 | TRBV5-1 | CASSPGTAIGEQYF
TRBJ2-1 | TRBV15 | CATSSFFSGSGDEQFF
TRBJ1-5 | TRBV2 | CASSEVVGAGNQHQHF
TRBJ1-4 | TRBV10-3 | CAISERGEGEKLFF
TRBJ1-2 | TRBV4-1 | CASSQAWFVAGTYGYTF
TRBJ1-2 | TRBV7-2 | CASSSGQGFVFYGYTF
TRBJ2-1 | TRBV28 | CASSPQVWNEQFF
TRBJ2-1 | TRBV19 | CASSMFAEGNEQFF
TRBJ2-1 | TRBV30 | CAWSGRDRPYNEQFF
TRBJ2-5 | TRBV3-1 | CASSLLGTSGRETQYF
TRBJ2-3 | TRBV5-1 | CASSSWTSPTDTQYF
TRBJ2-3 | TRBV30 | CAWSPSTWLGDTQYF
TRBJ2-3 | TRBV12-3/TRBV12-4 | CASSWTSGSPDTQYF
TRBJ2-5 | TRBV12-3/TRBV12-4 | CASRRGPPETQYF
TRBJ2-1 | TRBV5-1 | CASSLVADSYNEQFF
TRBJ2-3 | TRBV28 | CASSRLGTSGDDGTDTQYF
TRBJ2-1 | TRBV5-1 | CASSPSPETSYEQFF
TRBJ2-7 | TRBV30 | CAWAGQYLYEQYF
TRBJ2-1 | TRBV20-1 | CSASGFISSYNEQFF
TRBJ2-1 | TRBV2 | CASSLGLAGVVEQFF